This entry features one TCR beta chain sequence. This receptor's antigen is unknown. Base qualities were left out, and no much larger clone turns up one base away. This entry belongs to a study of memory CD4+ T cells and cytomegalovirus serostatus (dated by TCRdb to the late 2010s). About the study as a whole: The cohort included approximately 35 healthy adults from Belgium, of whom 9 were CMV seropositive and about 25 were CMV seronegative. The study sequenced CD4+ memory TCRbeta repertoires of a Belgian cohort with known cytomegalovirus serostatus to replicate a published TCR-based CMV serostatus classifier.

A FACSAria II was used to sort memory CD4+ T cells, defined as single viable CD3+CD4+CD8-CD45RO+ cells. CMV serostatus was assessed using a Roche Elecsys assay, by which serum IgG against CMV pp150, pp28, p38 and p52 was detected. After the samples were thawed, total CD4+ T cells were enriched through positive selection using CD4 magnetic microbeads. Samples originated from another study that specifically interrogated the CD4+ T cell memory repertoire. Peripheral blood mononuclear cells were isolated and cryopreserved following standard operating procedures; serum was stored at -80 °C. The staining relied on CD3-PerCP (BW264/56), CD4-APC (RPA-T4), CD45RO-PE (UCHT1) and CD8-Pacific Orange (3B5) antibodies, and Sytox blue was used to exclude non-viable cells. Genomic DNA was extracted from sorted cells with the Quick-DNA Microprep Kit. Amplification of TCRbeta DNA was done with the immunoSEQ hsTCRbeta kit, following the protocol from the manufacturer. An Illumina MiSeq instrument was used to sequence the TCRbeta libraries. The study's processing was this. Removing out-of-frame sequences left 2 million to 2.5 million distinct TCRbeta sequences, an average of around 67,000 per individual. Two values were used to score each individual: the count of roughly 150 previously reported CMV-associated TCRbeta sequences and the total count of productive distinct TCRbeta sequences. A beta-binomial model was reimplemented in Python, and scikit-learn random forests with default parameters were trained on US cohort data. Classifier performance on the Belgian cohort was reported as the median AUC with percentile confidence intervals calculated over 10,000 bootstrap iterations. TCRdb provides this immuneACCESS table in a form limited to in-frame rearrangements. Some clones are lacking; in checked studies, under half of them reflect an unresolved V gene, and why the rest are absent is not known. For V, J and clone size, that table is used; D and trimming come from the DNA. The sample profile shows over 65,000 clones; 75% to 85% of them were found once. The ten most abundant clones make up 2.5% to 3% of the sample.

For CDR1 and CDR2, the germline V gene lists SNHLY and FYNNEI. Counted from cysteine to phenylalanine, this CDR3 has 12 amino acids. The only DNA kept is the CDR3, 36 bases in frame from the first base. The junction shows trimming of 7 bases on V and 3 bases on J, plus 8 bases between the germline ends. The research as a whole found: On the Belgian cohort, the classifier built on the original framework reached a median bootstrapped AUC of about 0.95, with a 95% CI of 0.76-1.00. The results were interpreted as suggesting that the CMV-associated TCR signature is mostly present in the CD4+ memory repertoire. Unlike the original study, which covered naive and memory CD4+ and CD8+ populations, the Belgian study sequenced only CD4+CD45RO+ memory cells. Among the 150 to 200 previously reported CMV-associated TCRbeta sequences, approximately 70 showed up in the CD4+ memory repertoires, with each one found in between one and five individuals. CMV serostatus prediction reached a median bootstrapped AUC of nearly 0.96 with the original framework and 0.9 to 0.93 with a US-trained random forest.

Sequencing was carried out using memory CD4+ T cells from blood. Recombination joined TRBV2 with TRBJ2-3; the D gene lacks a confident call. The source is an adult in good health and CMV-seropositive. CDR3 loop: CASTSFTDTQYF. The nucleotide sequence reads TGTGCCAGCACGAGTTTTACAGATACGCAGTATTTT.